These 9 T cell receptor beta chains came from one sample sequenced in a study of human T cells and chemical hapten exposure. Time point meaning: healthy volunteer bleed at 6 weeks. Before extraction, the whole blood was not fractionated, and total RNA was taken from it. MiXCR, applied by TCRdb to the RACE reads, yields one record per CDR3 protein. Of some 65,000 distinct CDR3 sequences listed, about 6% are singletons. Source material: whole blood. Receptor source: a female donor in good health. Some clones in this sample may be carry-over from other donors' samples.

This clonotype was recorded at least ten times. This chain joins TRBV15 and TRBJ2-2; tentative D call: TRBD2 (6 bases). The V gene lost 1 base and the J gene lost 3 bases, with 9 bases spanning the gap. The CDR3 consists of 15 residues. CDR1 and CDR2 (germline): LNHNV, YYDKDF (reference sequence). The CDR3 protein is CATSRGREDTGELFF. The DNA for the CDR3 is TGTGCCACCAGCAGAGGGAGGGAAGACACCGGGGAGCTGTTTTTT.

The table lists this clonotype with many counts. V and J are TRBV4-3 and TRBJ1-3; D unclear. V was clipped by 0 bases and J by 0 bases, with 6 bases between them. In germline, CDR1 is LGHNA, CDR2 YSLEER. This CDR3 region has 15 residues. This chain's CDR3 is CASSQEGGSGNTIYF. For the CDR3, the DNA is TGCGCCAGCAGCCAAGAAGGAGGCTCTGGAAACACCATATATTTT.

This clonotype was seen many times. A junction end diverges from the germline sequence, so it may reflect a read error. This chain joins TRBV7-8 and TRBJ2-3, with a weak D call TRBD2 (5 bases). Germline CDR1 is SGHVS and CDR2 is FQNEAQ. The CDR3 runs to 12 residues. The CDR3, as DNA: TGCGCCAGCAGCTTGGGAGCCGATACGCAGTATTTT. Its translation: CASSLGADTQYF.

Ten or more counts support this clonotype. The chain recombines TRBV12-3 or TRBV12-4 with TRBJ2-5; D call uncertain. Trimming took off 8 bases at V and 0 bases at J, with 7 bases between the two ends. The CDR3 runs 12 residues. As DNA, the CDR3 is TGTGCCAGCCTCCGGGACCAAGAGACCCAGTACTTC. It is translated as CASLRDQETQYF.

At least ten counts were recorded for this clonotype. The rearrangement uses TRBV30 and TRBJ2-6; either TRBD1 or TRBD2 may fit D (6 bases each). Germline values: CDR1 GTSNPN, CDR2 SVGIG (reference sequence). V lost 8 bases and J lost 0, with 17 bases in between. The CDR3 contains 16 residues. CDR3 residues: CAGGDTGVSGANVLTF. The DNA of the CDR3 is TGTGCCGGAGGGGACACAGGAGTCTCTGGGGCCAACGTCCTGACTTTC.

V gene TRBV5-1 combines with J gene TRBJ2-3; D is uncertain. CDR1 and CDR2 (germline): SGHRS, YFSETQ. CDR3 length: 13 residues. Trimming pared 4 bases from V and 3 bases from J, leaving 9 bases between. DNA of the CDR3: TGCGCCAGCAGCCCTCAGAGGACAGATACGCAGTATTTT. Translated, it gives CASSPQRTDTQYF.

This chain connects TRBV12-3 or TRBV12-4 to TRBJ2-3; no definite D call. The V end was cut by 2 bases, the J end by 4 bases, with 7 bases between. This CDR3 has 13 amino acids. CDR3 bases: TGTGCCAGCAGTTTATTTAAGGCAGATACGCAGTATTTT. It yields the protein CASSLFKADTQYF.

This clonotype was detected a few times. The J gene is TRBJ2-3, the V gene TRBV6-1, with 13 nucleotides matching TRBD2. V was clipped by 8 bases and J by 4 bases; unmatched bases: 3. The CDR3 runs 14 residues. CDR1 is MNHNS and CDR2 is SASEGT in the germline V gene. CDR3 sequence reads: CASGLAGASDTQYF. CDR3 bases: TGTGCCAGCGGACTAGCGGGAGCCTCAGATACGCAGTATTTT.

This clonotype showed up many times. The rearrangement uses TRBV19 and TRBJ1-2; weak D call: TRBD1 (5 bases). The CDR3 consists of 15 residues. The germline V gene has CDR1 LNHDA and CDR2 SQIVND (reference sequence). The V end lost 3 bases, the J end lost 1 base, and 12 bases lay between the germline ends. In nucleotides, the CDR3 is TGTGCCAGTAGTATGGTAGAACAGGATAACTATGGCTACACCTTC. Residues: CASSMVEQDNYGYTF.